The rows below give T cell receptor beta chains drawn from one sample of a study of T-cell memory formation after mild COVID-19. TCRdb fed the 5' RACE reads into MiXCR, producing one record per CDR3 protein. The sample contains about 190,000 distinct CDR3 sequences, around 20% of which appear only once. Sample: PBMCs or a T cell subset sorted from them (not recorded which). The receptors shown here come from an adult woman who had mild COVID-19 (a few samples of this study predate the infection). Cell type and time point are not known. Each CDR3 is given with its conserved first and last residue. Each record gives: V gene, J gene, D gene, CDR3 protein. The D gene is left open where the match is weak.

>TRBV11-2|TRBJ2-5|TRBD1
CASSLGRGETQYF
>TRBV7-3|TRBJ2-5|.
CASGGGPKETQYF
>TRBV5-6|TRBJ2-3|.
CASSLARTASLTDTQYF
>TRBV3-1|TRBJ1-6|TRBD1
CASTGQGELYNSPLHF
>TRBV7-6|TRBJ2-3|.
CASTAGNTQYF
>TRBV6-2/TRBV6-3|TRBJ2-7|TRBD1
CASSPQGQVYEQYF
>TRBV7-2|TRBJ2-1|.
CASSLRRGGTPTDEQFF
>TRBV7-6|TRBJ2-3|TRBD2
CASSLRPGNRGSPTDTQYF
>TRBV10-3|TRBJ2-5|TRBD2
CATSGLADPPGTQYF
>TRBV11-2|TRBJ2-5|.
CASSPQMAQETQYF
>TRBV5-1|TRBJ2-5|.
CASRKEETQYF
>TRBV2|TRBJ1-1|.
CASQGGNTEAFF
>TRBV5-1|TRBJ2-2|TRBD1
CASSLDAQGGATGELFF
>TRBV29-1|TRBJ2-7|TRBD1
CSVEVGQGPSYEQYF
>TRBV27|TRBJ1-2|.
CASSPRQGGFPNYGYTF
>TRBV18|TRBJ1-5|TRBD1
CASSQLGTGVGQPQHF
>TRBV12-3/TRBV12-4|TRBJ2-3|TRBD2
CATNRDYTDTQYF
>TRBV4-2|TRBJ1-2|.
CASSQAEARGANYGYTF
>TRBV6-1|TRBJ2-2|.
CASSPGTVNTGELFF
>TRBV3-1|TRBJ1-5|.
CASSDSGNQPQHF
>TRBV3-1|TRBJ1-1|.
CASSQVMGGAEAFF
>TRBV6-2/TRBV6-3|TRBJ1-1|.
CATHLGGTRSTEAFF
>TRBV5-6|TRBJ2-3|.
CASSSPGRDTQYF
>TRBV27|TRBJ2-5|.
CASSPRQVPGETQYF
>TRBV3-1|TRBJ1-1|TRBD1
CVSSRTGETEAFF
>TRBV27|TRBJ1-1|.
CASRLRGAKEAFF
>TRBV2|TRBJ2-2|TRBD2
CASSQGLVTGELFF
>TRBV3-1|TRBJ1-2|.
CASSQEMANYGYTF
>TRBV20-1|TRBJ1-1|TRBD1
CSAKGQVMNTEAFF
>TRBV20-1|TRBJ1-4|.
CSARSTGQTNEKLFF
>TRBV5-1|TRBJ1-2|TRBD1
CASSFSDRGYGYTF
>TRBV2|TRBJ2-3|TRBD2
CASSEPAGGSDTQYF
>TRBV20-1|TRBJ1-4|.
CSASRQANEKLFF
>TRBV5-6|TRBJ1-5|TRBD1
CASSGRGRGQPQHF
>TRBV6-6|TRBJ1-5|.
CASRRGGSNQPQHF
>TRBV18|TRBJ1-1|.
CASSRTRGTEAFF
>TRBV24-1|TRBJ2-2|.
CATSAAVTGELFF
>TRBV5-1|TRBJ1-6|.
CASSLGGQQGSSPLHF
>TRBV6-2/TRBV6-3|TRBJ2-7|TRBD2
CASSGRTSGSTYEQYF
>TRBV20-1|TRBJ2-5|.
CSAALTRGETQYF
>TRBV4-1|TRBJ1-2|.
CASSPGTGNYGYTF
>TRBV19|TRBJ1-5|TRBD1
CASSPRTGGYQPQHF
>TRBV20-1|TRBJ2-5|.
CSATRTAQYF
>TRBV12-3/TRBV12-4|TRBJ2-2|.
CASTKSDFYGELFF